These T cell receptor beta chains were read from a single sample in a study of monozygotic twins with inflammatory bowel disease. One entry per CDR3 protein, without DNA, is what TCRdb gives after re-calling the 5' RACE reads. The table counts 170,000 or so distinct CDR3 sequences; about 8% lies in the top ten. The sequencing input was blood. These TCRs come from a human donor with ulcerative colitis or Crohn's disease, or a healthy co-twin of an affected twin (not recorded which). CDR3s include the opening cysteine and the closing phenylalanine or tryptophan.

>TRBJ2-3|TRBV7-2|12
CASSPWNSGQYF
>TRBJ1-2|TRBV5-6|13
CASSLTQNYGYTF
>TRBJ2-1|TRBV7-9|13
CASSLAGANEQFF
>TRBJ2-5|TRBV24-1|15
CATSRGDRRQETQYF
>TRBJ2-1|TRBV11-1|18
CASSLGGPRGGLDNEQFF
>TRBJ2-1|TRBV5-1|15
CASSPPGLAGWEQFF
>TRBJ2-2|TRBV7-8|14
CASSSTGNTGELFF
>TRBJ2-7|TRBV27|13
CASSDGGGYEQYF
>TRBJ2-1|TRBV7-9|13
CASSPGTSPEQFF
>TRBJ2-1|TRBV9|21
CASSVATVTGTSAFSYNEQFF
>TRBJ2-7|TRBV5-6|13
CASSGDTQEEQYF
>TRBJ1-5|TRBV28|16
CASSSPTGIGSQPQHF
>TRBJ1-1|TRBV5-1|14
CASRLSPSEQKAFF
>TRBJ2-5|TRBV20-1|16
CSARDWRAGGMETQYF
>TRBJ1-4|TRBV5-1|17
CASSFGGGEATNEKLFF
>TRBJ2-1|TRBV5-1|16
CASSSFLTQVHNEQFF
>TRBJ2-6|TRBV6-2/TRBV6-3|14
CASRKGGGSNVLTF
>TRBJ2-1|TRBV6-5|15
CASSWDSTPNNGQFF
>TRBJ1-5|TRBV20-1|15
CSARTRQGSFGPQHF
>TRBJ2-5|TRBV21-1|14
CASSNNLAKETQYF
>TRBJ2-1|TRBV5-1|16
CASSLDPGGPGNEQFF
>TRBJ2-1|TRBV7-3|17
CASSLERAGFSYNEQFF
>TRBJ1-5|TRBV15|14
CATSRDRGGQPQHF
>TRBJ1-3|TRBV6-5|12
CASSSPSDTIYF
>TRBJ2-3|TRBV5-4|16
CASSLGTSGPLDTQYF
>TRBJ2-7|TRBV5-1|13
CASTGQGSYEQYF
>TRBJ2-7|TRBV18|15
CASSPAGRADYEQYF
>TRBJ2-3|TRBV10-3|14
CAIRTSGGTDTQYF
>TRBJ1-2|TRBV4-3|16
CASSQDGRGVPNGYTF
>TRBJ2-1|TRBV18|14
CASSPTGSNNEQFF
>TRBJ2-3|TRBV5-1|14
CASSLDHGTDTQYF
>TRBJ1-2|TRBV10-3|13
CAISERVLDGYTF
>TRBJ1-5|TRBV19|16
CASSPLAGSVNQPQHF
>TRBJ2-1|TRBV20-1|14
CSARSGSGGNEQFF
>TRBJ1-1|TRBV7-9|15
CASSLVRGLNTEAFF
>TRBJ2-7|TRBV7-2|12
CASSLEVGEQYF
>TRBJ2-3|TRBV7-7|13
CASSLGRLDTQYF
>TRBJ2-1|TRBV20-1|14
CSATAFGLYNEQFF
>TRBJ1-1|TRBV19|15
CASITRQGMNTKAFF
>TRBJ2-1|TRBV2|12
CATSPSGNEQFF
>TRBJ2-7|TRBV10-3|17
CAISVGAGGGGRYEQYF